A single sample is the source of the 12 T cell receptor beta chains below, sequenced in a study of Ad26.COV2.S vaccination and SARS-CoV-2 variants. Assay used: immunoSEQ multiplex PCR; TCRdb lists only in-frame clones, some missing. The sample contains 350,000 to 500,000 clones, 80% to 95% of which appear only once. The treatment was: about 20 received Ad26.COV2.S at low or high dose, single or two shots; about 5 received placebo; per-sample allocation not given. Sampling was done on day 63 after the first vaccine or placebo injection. Sequencing was performed on peripheral blood, taken in a trial of Ad26.COV2.S vaccine versus placebo. The receptor set was obtained from a person aged 18-60 years who received the Ad26.COV2.S COVID-19 vaccine or a placebo.

V is TRBV6-1 and J is TRBJ2-1; TRBD2 aligns across 7 bases. The junction had 4 bases not matched to a gene; V was cut back by 3 bases and J by 8 bases. Germline CDR1 MNHNS, CDR2 SASEGT. CDR3 length: 13 amino acids. The CDR3 region has the DNA TGTGCCAGCAGTGATGGACTAGTCTATGAGCAGTTCTTC. The encoded protein is CASSDGLVYEQFF.

In nucleotides, the CDR3 is TGTGCCTATTCAACAGGGATGAACACTGAAGCTTTCTTT. Its protein product is CAYSTGMNTEAFF. The chain couples TRBV30 to TRBJ1-1, with D perhaps matching TRBD1 (6 bases). V was clipped by 7 bases and J by 0 bases, with 12 bases between them. The CDR3 is 13 residues long. The germline V gene has CDR1 GTSNPN and CDR2 SVGIG (reference sequence). Based on the CDR3 plus reference TRBV30 and TRBJ1-1, the full variable domain is SQTIHQWPATLVQPVGSPLSLECTVEGTSNPNLYWYRQAAGRGLQLLFYSVGIGQISSEVPQNLSASRPQDRQFILSSKKLLLSDSGFYLCAYSTGMNTEAFFGQGTRLTVV.

This clone was recorded only once. The chain carries TRBV28 and TRBJ1-5, with TRBD1 identical over 8 bases. CDR1 and CDR2 from the germline V gene are MDHEN and SYDVKM. The CDR3 spans 14 residues. The V gene end was trimmed by 6 bases and the J gene end by 4 bases; junction bases not matched to a gene: 5. This CDR3 is CASSFGQGNQPQHF. In DNA, the CDR3 is TGTGCCAGCAGCTTCGGACAGGGTAATCAGCCCCAGCATTTT.

The chain uses TRBV3-1 (or the pseudogene TRBV3-2) and TRBJ2-7; no reliable D call. Germline assignment: CDR1 LGHDT and CDR2 YNNKEL (reference sequence). V lost 0 bases, J lost 0 bases, and 9 bases lay in between. The CDR3 spans 15 residues. The CDR3 loop is CASSQDPVSSYEQYF. In DNA form, the CDR3 reads TGTGCCAGCAGCCAAGACCCGGTGAGCTCCTACGAGCAGTACTTC.

This chain connects TRBV5-1 to TRBJ2-4; 7 bases map to TRBD1. Trimming cost V 1 base and J 0 bases; bases outside gene matches: 7. The CDR3 loop spans 17 amino acids. Per the germline V gene, CDR1 is SGHRS and CDR2 is YFSETQ. The CDR3 reads CASSLRTGGLAKNIQYF. Written as DNA, the CDR3 is TGCGCCAGCAGCTTGAGGACAGGCGGGCTAGCCAAAAACATTCAGTACTTC.

The chain is built from TRBV7-3 and TRBJ2-1; tentatively, D is TRBD2 (5 bases). Germline-derived CDR1 and CDR2 are SGHTA and FQGTGA. This CDR3 has 13 residues. V shed 7 bases and J shed 4 bases, with 11 bases lying between them. The CDR3 DNA reads TGTGCCAGCACCCTAGCCGTATACAATGAGCAGTTCTTC. Protein: CASTLAVYNEQFF.

Comment on this clone: One end of the junction fails to match germline, which may point to a read error. The CDR3: CASYNHGYTF. Written as DNA, the CDR3 is TGTGCCAGTTATAACCATGGCTACACCTTC. V gene TRBV19 combines with J gene TRBJ1-2, with D unclear. Germline V gene data show CDR1 as LNHDA and CDR2 as SQIVND (reference sequence). The CDR3 has 10 residues.

This chain uses TRBV7-6 with TRBJ1-3; no clear D gene. The CDR3 covers 18 residues. Trimming took 1 base from V and 0 from J, leaving 16 bases between them. In germline, CDR1 is SGHVS, CDR2 FNYEAQ. As DNA, the CDR3 is TGTGCCAGCAGCTTAGGCCCCCCGGGCCCCCTCTCTGGAAACACCATATATTTT. Amino acid sequence: CASSLGPPGPLSGNTIYF.

CDR3 in DNA: TGTGCCAGCAGCTCCCTTTTACCGGGACAGGGCGGTGGCTACACCTTC. This encodes CASSSLLPGQGGGYTF. The rearrangement uses TRBV7-9 and TRBJ1-2; 9 positions agree with TRBD1. From germline, CDR1 is SEHNR and CDR2 FQNEAQ (reference sequence). The CDR3 sequence is 16 residues long. V gave up 4 bases and J gave up 7 bases; unmatched junction bases: 13.

The chain is built from TRBV9 and TRBJ2-1; 11 bases fit TRBD2. V trimming: 1 base; J trimming: 5 bases; junction bases outside the gene matches: 2. Germline V CDR1 and CDR2: SGDLS, YYNGEE. CDR3 length equals 15 residues. This chain's CDR3 is CASSVLLAGDNEQFF. CDR3 nucleotides: TGTGCCAGCAGCGTACTACTAGCGGGGGACAATGAGCAGTTCTTC.

The V and J genes are TRBV4-3 and TRBJ2-7; either TRBD1 or TRBD2 may fit D (6 bases each). CDR3 length equals 16 residues. V lost 0 bases, J lost 4 bases, and 16 bases lay in between. Germline V gene data show CDR1 as LGHNA and CDR2 as YSLEER. CDR3: CASSQDRGTGYYEQYF. The CDR3 DNA is TGCGCCAGCAGCCAAGATAGGGGGACTGGATATTACGAGCAGTACTTC.

This chain links TRBV7-2 with TRBJ2-7; D call uncertain. The CDR3 spans 15 residues. V was shortened by 2 bases and J by 7 bases, with 18 bases between the two germline ends. CDR1 and CDR2 (germline): SGHTA, FQGNSA. The CDR3 DNA is TGTGCCAGCAGCTTACTACCAGACCCTAGGTATGAGCAGTACTTC. It yields the protein CASSLLPDPRYEQYF.